These 17 T cell receptor beta chains were sequenced from one sample in a study of T cell clonality in common variable immunodeficiency. Regarding the study as a whole: Common variable immunodeficiency TCR beta sequences reportedly had fewer deletions and N-nucleotide insertions.

Some clones are missing from TCRdb's copy, which holds only in-frame ones; the method was immunoSEQ multiplex PCR. This sample includes 25,000 to 30,000 clones with no singletons; its ten biggest clones take up less than 3.5%. For these TCRs, the target antigens are not known. Sequences were obtained from peripheral blood mononuclear cells. Every receptor here comes from a human donor with common variable immunodeficiency.

Turning to this clone: The read ends 3 residues early relative to the CDR3; the germline J gene fills the gap. This sequence joins TRBV19 and TRBJ2-5; TRBD1 matches 11 bases. The V gene's germline CDR1 is LNHDA and CDR2 SQIVND (reference sequence). J lost 5 bases, V lost 6 bases, and 5 bases had no gene match. The CDR3 has 14 amino acids. CDR3 DNA, as far as it was read: TGTGCCAGTAGCGGACAGGGGGCCGGGGAGACC. Encoded protein: CASSGQGAGET. The entire CDR3 reads CASSGQGAGETQYF.

In regard to this clone: Coverage ceases 3 residues before the CDR3 finishes, and the germline J gene fills in the end. The gene calls are TRBV6-1 and TRBJ1-5, with D possibly TRBD1 on 6 matching bases. The V gene's germline CDR1 is MNHNS and CDR2 SASEGT. The V gene lost 4 bases and the J gene lost 4 bases, with 11 bases spanning the gap. The length of the CDR3 is 14 residues. The CDR3 loop is CASSGDKLNQPQHF. CDR3 bases read: TGTGCCAGCAGTGGGGACAAACTAAATCAGCCC.

The table lists this clone with a few counts. The CDR3 end is not reached by the read, which stops 3 residues before it; the germline J gene fills it in. The chain has TRBV19 and TRBJ2-1; 14 bases are a match to TRBD2. This CDR3 spans 16 amino acids. J was trimmed by 7 bases and V by 4 bases; bases with no gene match: 6. The germline CDR1 and CDR2 sequences are LNHDA and SQIVND (reference sequence). Partial CDR3 DNA: TGTGCCAGTAGTAGATCGGGACTAGCGGGAGTGAATGAG. Translation: CASSRSGLAGVNE. From start to end, the CDR3 is CASSRSGLAGVNEQFF.

This clone was observed a handful of times. The DNA read from the CDR3 is TGCAGTGCAAACGGTCCACCTGCCTACGAG. This codes for CSANGPPAYE. The CDR3 reads in full as CSANGPPAYEQYF. The chain couples TRBV20-1 to TRBJ2-7; no clear D gene. The read terminates 3 residues ahead of where the CDR3 ends, so the germline J gene completes it. With 6 bases removed from V and 2 bases from J, the gap between germline ends came to 14 bases. Germline V lookup: CDR1 DFQATT, CDR2 SNEGSKA (reference sequence). This CDR3 contains 13 residues.

This clone was seen ten or more times. The CDR3 end lies 3 residues beyond the end of the read and is filled in from the germline J gene. The chain combines TRBV2 with TRBJ2-1, with 7 bases fitting TRBD1. CDR1 is SNHLY, CDR2 FYNNEI, per germline. The CDR3 covers 15 residues. V lost 6 bases, J lost 5 bases, and 10 bases stayed unmatched. CDR3 residues: CASSNDRAGDNEQFF. CDR3 DNA (partial): TGTGCCAGCAGCAATGACAGGGCAGGGGACAATGAG.

This clone was seen at least ten times. This CDR3 is CAWLPGLAGRFGGELFF. The CDR3 DNA, read in part, is TGTGCCTGGCTGCCCGGACTAGCGGGGAGATTTGGCGGGGAG. The chain employs TRBV30 and TRBJ2-2, with 12 bases identical to TRBD2. The sequence runs out 3 residues before the end of the CDR3; the remainder is reconstructed from the germline J gene. There are 17 residues in the CDR3. Germline CDR1 GTSNPN, CDR2 SVGIG (reference sequence). With V trimmed by 5 bases and J by 7 bases, 14 bases remained unmatched.

In its sample, this clone is medium-sized. Sequencing ends 3 residues short of the CDR3 end; the germline J gene provides the rest. The chain has TRBV12-3 or TRBV12-4 and TRBJ2-1; D is ambiguous. CDR3 length equals 13 residues. V was cut by 2 bases and J by 8 bases, with 10 bases left in between. This chain's CDR3 is CASSLLLRDEQFF. CDR3 DNA (partial): TGTGCCAGCAGTTTACTCTTAAGGGATGAG.

This clone has ten or more counts. The read stops 3 residues short of the end of the CDR3; the missing end is completed from the germline J gene. The chain links TRBV18 to TRBJ2-5, with TRBD2 as a possible D gene (6 bases). The CDR3 covers 14 residues. V dropped 2 bases and J dropped 6 bases, with 13 bases sitting between them. From germline, CDR1 is KGHSH and CDR2 LQKENI. Partial CDR3 DNA: TGTGCCAGCTCACCAGGGGGGTTCGAAAAGACC. It codes for CASSPGGFEKT. The whole CDR3 sequence reads CASSPGGFEKTQYF.

As regards this clone: From the germline J gene comes the end of the CDR3, since the read stops 3 residues before it. The chain uses TRBV2 and TRBJ2-7; D uncertain. This CDR3 has 11 residues. Germline V lookup: CDR1 SNHLY, CDR2 FYNNEI. Trimming left V 7 bases short and J 3 bases short, with 7 bases between. Partial CDR3 DNA: TGTGCCAGCATTCGCAGCTACGAG. Encoded protein: CASIRSYE. The entire CDR3 reads CASIRSYEQYF.

This clone was counted at least ten times. The read gets to within 3 residues of the CDR3 end, and the germline J gene fills in the rest. The gene calls are TRBV18 and TRBJ2-1, with 11 bases matching TRBD2. The CDR3 covers 18 residues. Losses at the gene ends were 1 base for V and 2 bases for J; bases not matched to a gene: 7. Germline CDR1 is KGHSH and CDR2 is LQKENI. CDR3 DNA (partial): TGTGCCAGCTCACCACAAACTAGCGGGAGAGATGCCTACAATGAG. Protein sequence: CASSPQTSGRDAYNE. The complete CDR3 protein is CASSPQTSGRDAYNEQFF.

This clone was recorded many times. Read data end 3 residues before the CDR3 end; the end is taken from the germline J gene. The chain combines TRBV10-3 with TRBJ2-1; 13 positions agree with TRBD2. Trimming at V came to 6 bases and at J to 8 bases, leaving 4 bases not matched to a gene. The CDR3 has 14 amino acids. Germline assignment: CDR1 ENHRY and CDR2 SYGVKD. The sequenced part of the CDR3 DNA is TGTGCCATCAGCGGGACTAGCGGGACCCATGAG. Its protein is CAISGTSGTHE. The entire CDR3 reads CAISGTSGTHEQFF.

In the case of this clone: Read coverage stops 3 residues before the CDR3 terminus; the germline J gene supplies the remainder. The chain joins TRBV20-1 to TRBJ1-2, with D hard to call. The V gene's germline CDR1 is DFQATT and CDR2 SNEGSKA (reference sequence). The length of the CDR3 is 13 residues. The V and J ends lost 2 bases and 0 bases respectively, with 7 bases between them. The CDR3: CSARIQTNYGYTF. The sequenced CDR3 bases are TGCAGTGCTAGAATTCAGACTAACTATGGC.

The sample holds a few counts of this clone. The read ends 3 residues before the CDR3 terminus; that terminus is restored from the germline J gene. V and J are TRBV7-3 and TRBJ2-2, with D unresolved. Germline loops: CDR1 SGHTA, CDR2 FQGTGA. The CDR3 sequence is 17 residues long. V was pared by 7 bases and J by 0 bases, with 18 bases between. The sequenced CDR3 bases are TGTGCCAGCATCCACCCTGCGCGAAGTCCGAACACCGGGGAG. Translated: CASIHPARSPNTGE. The whole CDR3 reads CASIHPARSPNTGELFF.

This clone was detected a few times. The read ends 3 residues before the CDR3 terminus; that terminus is restored from the germline J gene. The rearrangement links TRBV5-1 to TRBJ2-7, with TRBD2 identical over 10 bases. This CDR3 spans 17 amino acids. CDR1 is SGHRS and CDR2 is YFSETQ in the germline V gene. Trimming removed 0 bases from V and 1 base from J; junction bases left unmatched: 7. The CDR3 loop is CASSLGGSGRLSYEQYF. CDR3 bases read: TGCGCCAGCAGCTTGGGGGGTAGCGGGAGGCTTTCCTACGAG.

This clone was seen more than once but under ten times. The read stops 3 residues short of the end of the CDR3; the missing end is completed from the germline J gene. V and J are TRBV7-9 and TRBJ1-1, with D possibly being TRBD1 (5 bases). V gave up 4 bases and J gave up 4 bases, with 7 bases separating them. Per germline, CDR1 SEHNR and CDR2 FQNEAQ (reference sequence). The CDR3 extends over 12 amino acids. CDR3 DNA, as far as it was read: TGTGCCAGCAGCTCAGGGCTCACTGAA. Translating it yields CASSSGLTE. From start to end, the CDR3 is CASSSGLTEAFF.

Worth noting for this clone: The missing CDR3 end, 3 residues past where the read stops, is filled in from the germline J gene. This chain uses TRBV7-9 with TRBJ2-7, with 7 bases lining up with TRBD1. Germline V lookup: CDR1 SEHNR, CDR2 FQNEAQ (reference sequence). The V segment lost 2 bases and the J segment 5 bases; nucleotides outside the gene matches: 6. The CDR3 extends over 14 amino acids. The CDR3 loop reads CASSLTQGSNEQYF. The part of the CDR3 DNA that was read is TGTGCCAGCAGCTTAACACAGGGGAGCAACGAG.

The covered CDR3 bases are TGTGCCAACGCCAGACACAGCTCCTACGAG. Its protein product is CANARHSSYE. Given in full, the CDR3 is CANARHSSYEQYF. This sequence joins TRBV10-3 and TRBJ2-7; no reliable D call. The missing CDR3 end, 3 residues past where the read stops, is filled in from the germline J gene. Germline V gene data show CDR1 as ENHRY and CDR2 as SYGVKD. This CDR3 region has 13 residues. The germline V and J ends were trimmed by 10 bases and 0 bases, with 13 bases remaining between them.